This is a list of T cell receptor beta chains from one sample in a study of OX40 agonist ivuxolimab in advanced cancers. Generated by immunoSEQ multiplex PCR, the TCRdb table keeps only in-frame clones and is missing some. The repertoire holds approximately 49,000 clones, with 81% as singletons. The sequencing here drew on CD4+ or CD8+ T cells sorted from blood, taken in a trial of the OX40 agonist ivuxolimab. The receptors stem from an adult with an advanced solid tumor such as melanoma, head and neck, liver or kidney cancer. Each CDR3 is given without its conserved first and last residue. A clone size is listed for some rows: how often the clone was seen (once, few, many), or a class if it is expanded.

clone_size v_call cdr3_aa
. TRBV9 ASSVGDAAYEQY
once TRBV6-1 ASSRSTGTGLEQY
. TRBV6-4 ASSVTGNTEAF
medium-sized TRBV27 ASSDTGTGRAENIQY
. TRBV27 ASSLWGRETEAF
. TRBV27 AIGLAGVREQF
. TRBV6-5 ASSYSQGYEQF
. TRBV6-5 ASRLAGGSDTQY
. TRBV6-5 ASSLTGEGRYGYT
once TRBV5-4 ASSLGGTNTEAF
. TRBV27 ASSSPSSSPTDTQY
. TRBV28 ASSFGTSYADTQY
. TRBV15 ATSSDILNTEAF
. TRBV6-5 ASRTGQGANQPQH
. TRBV29-1 SVSRGGWNTEAF
. TRBV7-2 ASSLDGPNGYT
. TRBV5-1 ASSFGFGNTEAF
. TRBV6-6 ASSLRGNLQETQY